This TCR beta chain was retrieved from a study of shared clonotypes between healthy human individuals. Study-wide points: The study sampled only blood, and tissue repertoires likely differ.

Comments on this clone: Its specificity is unknown.

TCRdb's table, derived via immunoSEQ multiplex PCR, lists solely in-frame clones and lacks some. There are more than 1,200,000 clones in the sample; approximately 98.5% occur only once, and roughly 0.35% lies in the top ten. V dropped 10 bases and J dropped 0 bases, with 16 bases sitting between them. The germline V gene encodes CDR1 SEHNR and CDR2 FQNEAQ (reference sequence). The CDR3 extends over 16 amino acids. Sequencing was performed on naive CD4+ T cells sorted from blood. Noted subset: CD45RA+ positively selected. The V and J genes are TRBV7-9 and TRBJ2-6, with D unclear. The sequence was collected from a man aged 25-45 years in good health. Here the CDR3 reads CATRSGRSSGANVLTF. The CDR3 DNA sequence: TGTGCCACTCGATCGGGTCGCTCCTCTGGGGCCAACGTCCTGACTTTC.